The 17 T cell receptor beta chains given below trace back to one sample, sequenced in a study of cytomegalovirus exposure and HLA in healthy donors (dated by TCRdb to about 2017). Library prep was done by the immunoSEQ multiplex PCR assay. For the multiplex PCR, a mixture combining 60 forward primers for TCR Vbeta segments and 13 reverse primers for TCR Jbeta segments was used. Sourced from immuneACCESS, this table was stored by TCRdb with only in-frame sequences that have V and J called. A share of the clones is absent; for the studies checked, an unresolved V gene accounts for under half, and the remainder has no known explanation. This sample gives over 200,000 clones in total; roughly four fifths of them show up just once. The ten largest make up approximately 0.5% of the sample. Sequencing was performed on PBMCs. Every receptor here comes from a woman in her thirties or forties in good health and CMV-seronegative.

This clone came up a few times. The chain has TRBV25-1 and TRBJ1-1, with 8 nucleotides matching TRBD1. CDR1 and CDR2 (germline): MGHDK, SYGVNS. V dropped 3 bases and J dropped 1; count of bases not matched to a gene: 7. The CDR3 totals 16 residues. The DNA of the CDR3 is TGTGCCAGCAGTGACTTCGCGGGGACAGGGAACACTGAAGCTTTCTTT. Residues: CASSDFAGTGNTEAFF.

The chain is built from TRBV9 and TRBJ2-3; 8 bases map to TRBD1. CDR1 and CDR2 (germline): SGDLS, YYNGEE. V lost 0 bases to trimming and J lost 6 bases; unmatched junction nucleotides: 6. The CDR3 contains 15 residues. CDR3 DNA: TGTGCCAGCAGCGTAGGAATTACAGGGGGGGATACGCAGTATTTT. Its translation is CASSVGITGGDTQYF.

This chain links TRBV2 with TRBJ1-1; D might be TRBD1 (6 bases). Per the germline V gene, CDR1 is SNHLY and CDR2 is FYNNEI. Trimming left V 6 bases short and J 6 bases short, with 17 bases between. The CDR3 runs 14 residues. The chain's CDR3 is CASRQGLYYAEAFF. DNA for the CDR3: TGTGCCAGCAGACAGGGCCTATACTACGCTGAAGCTTTCTTT.

The chain combines TRBV9 with TRBJ1-6; 8 bases are a match to TRBD1. From germline, CDR1 is SGDLS and CDR2 YYNGEE. The CDR3 loop spans 17 amino acids. V shed 0 bases, J shed 10 bases, and the junction held 12 bases outside the gene matches. CDR3: CASSVGGGARDRSPLHF. Here the CDR3 DNA reads TGTGCCAGCAGCGTAGGAGGAGGGGCCAGGGACAGGTCACCCCTCCACTTT.

The chain is built from TRBV11-2 and TRBJ2-5, with TRBD2 identical over 13 bases. The J call may be faulty, since TRBJ2-7 better matches the DNA end. Germline V gene data show CDR1 as SGHAT and CDR2 as FQNNGV. This CDR3 has 17 residues. CDR3: CASSPTSGGAGRAEQYF. CDR3 DNA sequence: TGTGCCAGCAGCCCTACTAGCGGGGGGGCCGGTCGTGCCGAGCAGTACTTC.

The rearrangement links TRBV10-3 to TRBJ2-1; 8 bases map to TRBD1. V trimming: 1 base; J trimming: 8 bases; junction bases outside the gene matches: 10. The germline gives CDR1 ENHRY, CDR2 SYGVKD. The CDR3 covers 16 residues. In nucleotides, the CDR3 is TGTGCCATCAGTGAGTTTAGGACAGGGTTGTGGCATGAGCAGTTCTTC. Protein: CAISEFRTGLWHEQFF.

V is TRBV14 and J is TRBJ2-4; D gene ambiguous. The CDR3 is 13 residues long. With 0 bases removed from V and 8 bases from J, the gap between germline ends came to 8 bases. CDR1 and CDR2 from the germline V gene are SGHDN and FVKESK. CDR3 coding DNA: TGTGCCAGCAGCCAAGATGCCCGGGACATTCAGTACTTC. Translating gives CASSQDARDIQYF.

This clone occurred once. The CDR3 here is CASSAGTGKNIQYF. CDR3 sequence (DNA): TGTGCCAGCAGCGCCGGGACAGGCAAAAACATTCAGTACTTC. This sequence joins TRBV6-5 and TRBJ2-4; 8 positions match TRBD1. V shed 6 bases and J 3 bases; nucleotides not matched to a gene: 4. The V gene's germline CDR1 is MNHEY and CDR2 SVGAGI. This CDR3 comprises 14 residues.

CDR3 loop: CASSTDSYGYTF. The DNA for the CDR3 is TGTGCCAGCTCAACCGACAGCTATGGCTACACCTTC. V is TRBV18 and J is TRBJ1-2, with TRBD1 as a possible D gene (5 bases). The CDR3 contains 12 residues. The V end lost 5 bases, the J end lost 4 bases, and 8 bases lay between the germline ends. In germline, CDR1 is KGHSH, CDR2 LQKENI.

The V gene is TRBV5-1, the J gene TRBJ2-3; 11 nucleotides match TRBD1. CDR1 and CDR2 from the germline V gene are SGHRS and YFSETQ. The CDR3 covers 14 residues. Unmatched junction bases numbered 3, after V lost 4 bases and J lost 5 bases. The CDR3 DNA reads as TGCGCCAGCAGCGGACAGGGGGCCGTAGATACGCAGTATTTT. Its translation is CASSGQGAVDTQYF.

The chain links TRBV11-2 to TRBJ2-3; D unclear. Germline V gene data show CDR1 as SGHAT and CDR2 as FQNNGV. CDR3 length equals 14 residues. Between the trimmed V and J ends, which lost 6 bases and 5 bases, there was a span of 15 bases. The CDR3 coding sequence is TGTGCCAGCAGAACCGTTCGCCCAGGAGATACGCAGTATTTT. It specifies CASRTVRPGDTQYF.

The V call is TRBV15, the J call TRBJ1-2; 7 bases fit TRBD1. The CDR3 has 14 amino acids. Germline lookup yields CDR1 LNHNV and CDR2 YYDKDF (reference sequence). J was trimmed by 2 bases and V by 3 bases; bases with no gene match: 3. The chain's CDR3 is CATSSAGGNYGYTF. DNA of the CDR3: TGTGCCACCAGCAGCGCAGGGGGAAACTATGGCTACACCTTC.

The J gene is TRBJ2-1, the V gene TRBV7-6; weak D call: TRBD2 (5 bases). V was cut by 1 base and J by 2 bases, with 6 bases left in between. The CDR3 is made up of 14 amino acids. Germline values: CDR1 SGHVS, CDR2 FNYEAQ. This chain's CDR3 is CASSLGTAYNEQFF. The CDR3, as DNA: TGTGCCAGCAGCTTAGGGACTGCCTACAATGAGCAGTTCTTC.

This clone was seen a handful of times. The chain has TRBV11-3 and TRBJ1-1; no clear D. V was clipped by 3 bases and J by 7 bases, with 9 bases between them. CDR3 size: 12 residues. Germline V gene sequence: CDR1 SGHNT, CDR2 YENEEA. CDR3: CASSLQEVEAFF. In DNA form, the CDR3 reads TGTGCCAGCAGCTTGCAGGAGGTTGAAGCTTTCTTT.

A few counts support this clone. The J gene is TRBJ2-2, the V gene TRBV7-9, with 8 bases that match TRBD1. The V gene's germline CDR1 is SEHNR and CDR2 FQNEAQ (reference sequence). The CDR3 totals 13 residues. J was trimmed by 6 bases and V by 5 bases; bases with no gene match: 2. CDR3 nucleotide sequence: TGTGCCAGCAGCGGACAGGGTGCCGGGGAGCTGTTTTTT. The encoded protein is CASSGQGAGELFF.

This chain connects TRBV28 to TRBJ2-3; the match to TRBD2 covers 7 bases. Germline V gene sequence: CDR1 MDHEN, CDR2 SYDVKM. V was pared by 2 bases and J by 6 bases, with 8 bases of the junction left unmatched. The CDR3 extends over 15 amino acids. The CDR3 loop reads CASSLRRGGGDTQYF. CDR3 coding DNA: TGTGCCAGCAGTTTAAGGCGGGGCGGGGGTGATACGCAGTATTTT. The full variable domain, rest sourced from reference TRBV28 and TRBJ2-3, is DVKVTQSSRYLVKRTGEKVFLECVQDMDHENMFWYRQDPGLGLRLIYFSYDVKMKEKGDIPEGYSVSREKKERFSLILESASTNQTSMYLCASSLRRGGGDTQYFGPGTRLTVL.

The V call is TRBV4-2, the J call TRBJ2-2; 11 positions agree with TRBD2. The CDR3 is 18 residues long. Per the germline V gene, CDR1 is LGHNA and CDR2 is YNFKEQ. The V gene end was trimmed by 1 base and the J gene end by 0 bases; junction bases not matched to a gene: 4. The CDR3 region has the DNA TGTGCCAGCAGCCAAGCTATACTAGCGGGGGCGAACACCGGGGAGCTGTTTTTT. Translating gives CASSQAILAGANTGELFF.